This T cell receptor beta chain appears in the sequencing data of a study of T cell repertoires in cytomegalovirus infection. Study as a whole: From public TCR beta signatures came an indication of both CMV infection and matching HLA type. Notes on the study in general: Clonotypes of TCR beta that were HLA-C-restricted and CMV-specific dominated the ex vivo response.

As for this clonotype: What it recognizes is unknown.

From the reads, TCRdb called clonotypes with MiXCR, one entry per CDR3 protein. Of about half a million distinct CDR3 sequences detected, 25% to 35% appear once; the ten largest clones hold 15% to 20%. Trimming removed 6 bases from V and 4 bases from J; junction bases left unmatched: 10. Germline V gene sequence: CDR1 MNHNY, CDR2 SVGAGI (reference sequence). The CDR3 has 16 residues. The receptor was isolated from a human donor in good health (CMV status not recorded). Some clones in this sample may be carry-over from other donors' samples. The sample was cultured PBMCs, taken from culture after CMV antigen stimulation. The V and J genes are TRBV6-6 and TRBJ1-5; 9 nucleotides line up with TRBD1. The CDR3 sequence is CASRNRGQGRNQPQHF. In DNA form, the CDR3 reads TGTGCCAGCAGAAACCGAGGACAGGGGAGGAATCAGCCCCAGCATTTT.